These T cell receptor beta chains were read from a single sample in a study of T-cell reconstitution after alpha-beta-depleted transplantation in children. TCRdb ran MiXCR on the PCR reads and lists one entry per CDR3 protein. The repertoire has 85,000 to 120,000 distinct CDR3 sequences, approximately 8% of them found once; the top ten carry 15% to 20%. Sequences were derived from PBMCs, sampled before TCRalphabeta/CD19-depleted stem cell transplant. Every receptor here comes from a boy younger than 10 with acute lymphoblastic leukemia, due to receive a stem cell transplant. The conserved cysteine and the conserved F or W are not part of the CDR3 here.

v_call: TRBV29-1
cdr3_aa: SVRDARGPQETQY

v_call: TRBV7-9
cdr3_aa: ASAVERNPSGELF

v_call: TRBV3-1
cdr3_aa: ASCPGLAGGLSYEQY

v_call: TRBV24-1
cdr3_aa: ATSDHGLQTDTQY

v_call: TRBV6-1
cdr3_aa: ASSEVENQPQH

v_call: TRBV7-3
cdr3_aa: ASSLSGDTEAF

v_call: TRBV7-3
cdr3_aa: ASSLNPFGGTEAF

v_call: TRBV10-3
cdr3_aa: AISRPNYGYT

v_call: TRBV20-1
cdr3_aa: SATIRGDYT

v_call: TRBV7-9
cdr3_aa: ASSSPRSYEQY

v_call: TRBV7-9
cdr3_aa: ASSLAKGKRADTQY

v_call: TRBV2
cdr3_aa: ASRGTGGAWGQPQH

v_call: TRBV20-1
cdr3_aa: SARQDSNQPQH

v_call: TRBV27
cdr3_aa: ASRPWVASMNTEAF

v_call: TRBV19
cdr3_aa: ASSPADRVSGNTIY

v_call: TRBV28
cdr3_aa: ASSSRVSYGYT

v_call: TRBV5-5
cdr3_aa: ASSFSSLPFGNTEAF

v_call: TRBV5-1
cdr3_aa: ASRDRVGSYNSPLH

v_call: TRBV2
cdr3_aa: ASSTGTGNSPLH

v_call: TRBV15
cdr3_aa: ATSRASETQY

v_call: TRBV29-1
cdr3_aa: SVEDRGAGENNYGYT

v_call: TRBV11-2
cdr3_aa: ASSPKKEAF

v_call: TRBV27
cdr3_aa: ASSPGSSYEQY

v_call: TRBV3-1
cdr3_aa: ASSQEGRWGLSGANVLT

v_call: TRBV12-3/TRBV12-4
cdr3_aa: ASSWAGRQETQY

v_call: TRBV6-5
cdr3_aa: ASSYGRMNTEAF

v_call: TRBV20-1
cdr3_aa: SVTGFQETQY

v_call: TRBV14
cdr3_aa: ASSPSGSPNTEAF

v_call: TRBV3-1
cdr3_aa: ASSHAGGAEAF

v_call: TRBV29-1
cdr3_aa: SAGGAGEQY

v_call: TRBV7-2
cdr3_aa: ASSLGIEQY

v_call: TRBV4-3
cdr3_aa: ASSQVGSRGGGYT

v_call: TRBV4-1
cdr3_aa: ASSQGTRSNYGYT

v_call: TRBV14
cdr3_aa: ASSHIQGRSSYEQY

v_call: TRBV11-3
cdr3_aa: ASSPSRGGKAGELF

v_call: TRBV5-1
cdr3_aa: ASRLGGSTNTEAF

v_call: TRBV7-9
cdr3_aa: ASSLAASGGPNEQF

v_call: TRBV6-5
cdr3_aa: ASSYQLAGAISGTQY

v_call: TRBV15
cdr3_aa: ATRTKTGPLSGANVLT

v_call: TRBV7-3
cdr3_aa: ASSLKGGHGYT

v_call: TRBV20-1
cdr3_aa: SASRGGGAYNEQF

v_call: TRBV3-1
cdr3_aa: ASSQGGTGNNEQF

v_call: TRBV4-2
cdr3_aa: ASSQASVRAQY

v_call: TRBV6-1
cdr3_aa: ASMGGYNYGYT

v_call: TRBV5-1
cdr3_aa: ASSSGGTWEAF

v_call: TRBV29-1
cdr3_aa: SVGPPLRDGGYT

v_call: TRBV20-1
cdr3_aa: SARRTGAPAQH

v_call: TRBV11-2
cdr3_aa: ASSLASGGEETQY

v_call: TRBV6-1
cdr3_aa: ASSDRDRAGETQY

v_call: TRBV27
cdr3_aa: ASSVGVPYEQY

v_call: TRBV5-1
cdr3_aa: ASSADRETYNEQF

v_call: TRBV20-1
cdr3_aa: SARDGRNYGYT

v_call: TRBV15
cdr3_aa: ATSRDGGPQRGNEQF

v_call: TRBV6-5
cdr3_aa: ASSYGQGYT

v_call: TRBV2
cdr3_aa: ASRTDTYEQY